The T cell receptor (beta chain) under discussion was sequenced for a study of cytomegalovirus exposure and HLA in healthy donors. The PCR made use of 60 Vbeta and 13 Jbeta primers. Method: immunoSEQ multiplex PCR; TCRdb's copy keeps in-frame clones and lacks some. The sample comprises about 190,000 clones, roughly 86% of which are singletons, and around 3.7% rests with the top ten. Germline-derived CDR1 and CDR2 are SEHNR and FQNEAQ (reference sequence). The CDR3 is 16 residues long. On this clone itself: The junction differs from germline at one of its ends, possibly a read error.

The clonotype was recovered from a man aged 40-55 years in good health and CMV-seropositive. The sequenced sample was PBMCs. J is TRBJ1-4 and V is TRBV7-9, with 8 bases fitting TRBD1. As DNA, the CDR3 is TGTTCCAGCAGCTTCGGACAGGGTTCTGCTAATGAAAAACTGTTTTTT. Encoded protein: CSSSFGQGSANEKLFF.